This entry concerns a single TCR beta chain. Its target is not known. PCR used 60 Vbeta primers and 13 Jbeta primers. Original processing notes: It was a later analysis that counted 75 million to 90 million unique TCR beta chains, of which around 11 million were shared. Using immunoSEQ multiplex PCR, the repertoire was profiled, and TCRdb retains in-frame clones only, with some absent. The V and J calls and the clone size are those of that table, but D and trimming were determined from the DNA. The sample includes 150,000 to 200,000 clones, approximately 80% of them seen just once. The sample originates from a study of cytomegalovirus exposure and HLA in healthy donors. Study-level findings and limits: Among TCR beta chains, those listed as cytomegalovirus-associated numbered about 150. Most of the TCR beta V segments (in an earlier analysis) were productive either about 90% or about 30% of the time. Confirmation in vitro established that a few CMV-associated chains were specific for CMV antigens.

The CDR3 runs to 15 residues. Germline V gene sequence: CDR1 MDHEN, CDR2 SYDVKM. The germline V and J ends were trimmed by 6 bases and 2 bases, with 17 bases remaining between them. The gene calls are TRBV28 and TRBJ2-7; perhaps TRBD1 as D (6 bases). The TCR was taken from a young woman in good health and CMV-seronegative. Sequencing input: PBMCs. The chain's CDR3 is CASRNPGEIPYEQYF. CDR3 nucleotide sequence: TGTGCCAGCAGGAACCCAGGGGAAATTCCCTACGAGCAGTACTTC.